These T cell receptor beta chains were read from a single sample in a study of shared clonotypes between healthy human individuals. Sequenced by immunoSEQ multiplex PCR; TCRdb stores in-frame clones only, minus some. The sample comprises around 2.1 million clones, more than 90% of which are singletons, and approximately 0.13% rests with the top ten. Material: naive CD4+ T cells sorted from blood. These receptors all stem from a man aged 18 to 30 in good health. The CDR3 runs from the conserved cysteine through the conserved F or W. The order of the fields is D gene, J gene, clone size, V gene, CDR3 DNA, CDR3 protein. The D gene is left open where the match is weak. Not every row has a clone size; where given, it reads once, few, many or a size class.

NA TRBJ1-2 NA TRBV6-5 TGTGCCAGCAGACTGGACGGGATCTATGGCTACACCTTC CASRLDGIYGYTF
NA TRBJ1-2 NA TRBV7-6 TGTGCCAGCAGCCTGACACTGGACTATGGCTACACCTTC CASSLTLDYGYTF
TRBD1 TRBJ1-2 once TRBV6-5 TGTGCCAGCAGTTACTGGACAGGGGGAAAAGGCTACACCTTC CASSYWTGGKGYTF
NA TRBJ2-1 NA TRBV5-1 TGCGCCAGCAGCTTGGAGGCCCTTAGCTCCTACAATGAGCAGTTCTTC CASSLEALSSYNEQFF
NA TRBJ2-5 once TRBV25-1 TGTGCCAGCAGTGATTGGGTAACACAGCAAGAGACCCAGTACTTC CASSDWVTQQETQYF
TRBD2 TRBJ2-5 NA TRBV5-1 TGCGCCAGCAGCTTGGGCGGGAGCGGCAGTGAGACCCAGTACTTC CASSLGGSGSETQYF
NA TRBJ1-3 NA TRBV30 TGTGCCTGGAGCCAGGACTCGAGCTCTGGAAACACCATATATTTT CAWSQDSSSGNTIYF
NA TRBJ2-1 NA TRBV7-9 TGTGCCAGCAGCTTAGCGCTCGCTAGCCACAATGAGCAGTTCTTC CASSLALASHNEQFF
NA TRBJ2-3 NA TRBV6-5 TGTGCCAGCAGTTACAGGGAATATGGCACAGATACGCAGTATTTT CASSYREYGTDTQYF
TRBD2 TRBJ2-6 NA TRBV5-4 TGTGCCAGCAGCTTGGGATTTCCGGGGGGGCTGTCTGGGGCCAACGTCCTGACTTTC CASSLGFPGGLSGANVLTF
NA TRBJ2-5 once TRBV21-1 TGTGCCAGCAGCTCCGCTTGGACAGGACAAGAGACCCAGTACTTC CASSSAWTGQETQYF
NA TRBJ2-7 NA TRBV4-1 TGCGCCAGCAGCCCCTCCGAACTAGCATACGAGCAGTACTTC CASSPSELAYEQYF
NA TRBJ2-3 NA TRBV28 TGTGCCAGCAGTTGGCAGGGAGTAGTGGATACGCAGTATTTT CASSWQGVVDTQYF
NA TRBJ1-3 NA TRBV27 TGTGCCAGCGCAGCCGTCTCTGGAAACACCATATATTTT CASAAVSGNTIYF
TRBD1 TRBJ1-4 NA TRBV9 TGTGCCAGCAGCACCTGGACAGGGTCTAATGAAAAACTGTTTTTT CASSTWTGSNEKLFF
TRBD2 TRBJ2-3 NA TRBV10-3 TGTGCCACCGCTACGGGCGGGAGGATCACAGATACGCAGTATTTT CATATGGRITDTQYF
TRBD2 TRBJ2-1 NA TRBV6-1 TGTGCCAGTTTTAGCGGGGGGAGGAATGAGCAGTTCTTC CASFSGGRNEQFF
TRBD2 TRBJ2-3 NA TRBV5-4 TGTGCCAGCAGTTCGGGACTACAGTACACAGATACGCAGTATTTT CASSSGLQYTDTQYF
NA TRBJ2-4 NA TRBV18 TGTGCCAGCTCACCAGTTAGGTCAGGCGAGCGAGCCAAAAACATTCAGTACTTC CASSPVRSGERAKNIQYF
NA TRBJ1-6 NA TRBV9 TGTGCCAGCAGCGAAGAAACAGGGTTAATGAATTCACCCCTCCACTTT CASSEETGLMNSPLHF
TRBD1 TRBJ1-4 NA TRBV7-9 TGTGCCAGCAGCTTAGCGGGGACAGCAACTAATGAAAAACTGTTTTTT CASSLAGTATNEKLFF
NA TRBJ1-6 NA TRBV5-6 TGTGCCAGCAGCGGGTCCTCCTATAATTCACCCCTCCACTTT CASSGSSYNSPLHF
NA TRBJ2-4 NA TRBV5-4 TGTGCCAGCAGCTTGGGAGGTCTGGGGGTAGCCAAAAACATTCAGTACTTC CASSLGGLGVAKNIQYF
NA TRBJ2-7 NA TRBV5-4 TGTGCCAGCAGCTATCCCACAGGCTCCTACGAGCAGTACTTC CASSYPTGSYEQYF
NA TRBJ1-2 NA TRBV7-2 TGTGCCAGCAGCTTCCACCCTACTAACTATGGCTACACCTTC CASSFHPTNYGYTF
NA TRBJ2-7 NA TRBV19 TGTGCCAGTAGGGACACCGCCTACGAGCAGTACTTC CASRDTAYEQYF
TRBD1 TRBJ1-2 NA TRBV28 TGTGCCAGCAGTCCGCGTAGGACAGGGATTGGCTACACCTTC CASSPRRTGIGYTF
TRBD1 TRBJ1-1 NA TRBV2 TGTGCCGGTTGGGACAGCTTGAACACTGAAGCTTTCTTT CAGWDSLNTEAFF
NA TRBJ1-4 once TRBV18 TGTGCCAGCTCACCTCTCCCGGGGGATACTAATGAAAAACTGTTTTTT CASSPLPGDTNEKLFF
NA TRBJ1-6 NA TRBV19 TGTGCCAGTAGTATGTTACAGGGAAATAGTTCACCCCTCCACTTT CASSMLQGNSSPLHF
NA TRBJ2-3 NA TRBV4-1 TGCGCCAGCCGGGGATTTAAATCTTTTAGCACAGATACGCAGTATTTT CASRGFKSFSTDTQYF
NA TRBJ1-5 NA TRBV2 TGTGCCAGCCGTGGACAGTCTATTAGCAATCAGCCCCAGCATTTT CASRGQSISNQPQHF
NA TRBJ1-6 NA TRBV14 TGTGCCAGCAGCCACCGGGGGCCCAATTCACCCCTCCACTTT CASSHRGPNSPLHF
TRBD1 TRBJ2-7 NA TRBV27 TGTGCCAGCAGCTTCTCGACAGGGGGCTACGAGCAGTACTTC CASSFSTGGYEQYF
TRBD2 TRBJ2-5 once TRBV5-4 TGTGCCAGCAGCTCGACTAGCAGGGCAGAGACCCAGTACTTC CASSSTSRAETQYF
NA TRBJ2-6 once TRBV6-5 TGTGCCAGCCTAGGACTCGCTGGGGCCAACGTCCTGACTTTC CASLGLAGANVLTF
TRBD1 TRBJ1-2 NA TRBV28 TGTGCCAGCAAGACAGGGTTTGATGGCTACACCTTC CASKTGFDGYTF
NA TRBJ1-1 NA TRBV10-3 TGTGCCATCATCCTAGACAATGAAGCTTTCTTT CAIILDNEAFF
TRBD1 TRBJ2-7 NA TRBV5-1 TGCGCCAGCAGCTCGGGACAGGGTAAATACGAGCAGTACTTC CASSSGQGKYEQYF
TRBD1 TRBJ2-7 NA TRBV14 TGTGCCAGCAGCCCCAGAGCCGGGACAGGGGGCTACGAGCAGTACTTC CASSPRAGTGGYEQYF
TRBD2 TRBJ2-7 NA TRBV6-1 TGTGCCAGCAGTCTAGCGGGAGGTTACGAGCAGTACTTC CASSLAGGYEQYF
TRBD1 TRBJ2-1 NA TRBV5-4 TGTGCCAGCAGCTTGGGTGGGACAGGGATGCATGAGCAGTTCTTC CASSLGGTGMHEQFF
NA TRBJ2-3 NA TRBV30 TGTGCCTGGAGTTTGGGAGGAACCACAGATACGCAGTATTTT CAWSLGGTTDTQYF
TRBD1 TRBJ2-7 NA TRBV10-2 TGCGCCAGTGGACAGGGGGCCCCCGAGCAGTACTTC CASGQGAPEQYF
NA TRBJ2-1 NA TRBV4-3 TGCGCCAGCAGCCAAGAACGCCAGATTGCCTACAATGAGCAGTTCTTC CASSQERQIAYNEQFF
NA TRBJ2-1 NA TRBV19 TGTGCCAGTAGTATAGCGAATGAGCAGTTCTTC CASSIANEQFF
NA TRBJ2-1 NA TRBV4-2 TGTGCCAGCAGCCCGCCCTCATCGGGACAAATCTACAATGAGCAGTTCTTC CASSPPSSGQIYNEQFF
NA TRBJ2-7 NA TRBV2 TGTGCCAGCAGTTCGGACAGACTCTACGAGCAGTACTTC CASSSDRLYEQYF
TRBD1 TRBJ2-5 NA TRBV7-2 TGTGCCAGCAGCCAGGGGGCGACCCAGTACTTC CASSQGATQYF
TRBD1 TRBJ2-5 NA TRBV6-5 TGTGCCAGCAGTTTGACAGGGGGGGAGACCCAGTACTTC CASSLTGGETQYF
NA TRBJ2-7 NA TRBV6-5 TGTGCCAGCGGCTCCGGCGCAGGGAGGAGCGAGCAGTACTTC CASGSGAGRSEQYF
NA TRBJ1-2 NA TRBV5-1 TGCGCCAGCAGCTTGACGGGTGGGTCCTATGGCTACACCTTC CASSLTGGSYGYTF
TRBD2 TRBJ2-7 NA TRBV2 TGTGCCAGCGGGGGGGACTGGGAGATGCGGGAGCAGTACTTC CASGGDWEMREQYF